This is a list of T cell receptor beta chains from one sample in a study of blood T cell repertoires in COVID-19. Method: immunoSEQ multiplex PCR; TCRdb's copy keeps in-frame clones and lacks some. This table holds some 99,000 clones, around 89% found once. The sequencing sample was made of peripheral blood. These receptors originate from a human donor in a cohort sampled during active COVID-19. Each CDR3 is given with its conserved first and last residue.

j_call v_call cdr3_aa
TRBJ2-7 TRBV4-3 CASSSVEQYF
TRBJ1-6 TRBV7-8 CASSLQGGNSPLHF
TRBJ1-4 TRBV15 CATSKRTVQNEKLFF
TRBJ2-5 TRBV5-4 CASSVAGGRETQYF
TRBJ2-7 TRBV5-4 CASSLGTGKYEQYF
TRBJ2-7 TRBV27 CASSSVAGGNYEQYF
TRBJ1-5 TRBV28 CASTGTGSNQPQHF
TRBJ2-7 TRBV25-1 CASSVGHLVLGEQYF
TRBJ2-7 TRBV7-2 CASSLVRVRNEQYF
TRBJ2-3 TRBV11-3 CASSLGGTGGADTQYF
TRBJ1-1 TRBV5-5 CASSSTGNANTEAFF
TRBJ2-3 TRBV5-4 CASSSGLAETDTQYF
TRBJ2-3 TRBV7-9 CATPGGDTDTQYF
TRBJ1-1 TRBV9 CASSPRGNTEAFF
TRBJ2-2 TRBV7-3 CASSLIAGGANTGELFF
TRBJ2-2 TRBV2 CASSARRGEIGELFF
TRBJ1-1 TRBV5-1 CASSLGTGGRTEAFF
TRBJ2-1 TRBV5-4 CASSLRTSGRTTYNEQFF
TRBJ2-3 TRBV6-5 CASIISNADTQYF